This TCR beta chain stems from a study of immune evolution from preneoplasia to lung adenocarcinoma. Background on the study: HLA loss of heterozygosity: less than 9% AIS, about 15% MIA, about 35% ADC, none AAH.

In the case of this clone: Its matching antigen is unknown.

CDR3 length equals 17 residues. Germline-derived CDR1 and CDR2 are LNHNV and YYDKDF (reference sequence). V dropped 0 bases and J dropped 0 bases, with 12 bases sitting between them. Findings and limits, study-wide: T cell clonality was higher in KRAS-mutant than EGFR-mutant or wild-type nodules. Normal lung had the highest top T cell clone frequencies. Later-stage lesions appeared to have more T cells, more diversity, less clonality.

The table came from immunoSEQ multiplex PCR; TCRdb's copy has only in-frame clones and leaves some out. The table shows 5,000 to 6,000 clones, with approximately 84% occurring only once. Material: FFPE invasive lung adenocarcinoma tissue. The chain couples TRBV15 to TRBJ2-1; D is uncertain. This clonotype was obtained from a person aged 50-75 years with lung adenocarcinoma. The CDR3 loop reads CATSRDLGWSSYNEQFF. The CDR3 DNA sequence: TGTGCCACCAGCAGAGATCTAGGTTGGAGCTCCTACAATGAGCAGTTCTTC.